These T cell receptor beta chains were read from a single sample in a study of T-cell memory formation after mild COVID-19. MiXCR, run by TCRdb on the 5' RACE reads, gives a single entry per CDR3 protein. The sample has a few hundred thousand distinct CDR3 sequences; roughly a tenth are singletons. Sequenced sample: PBMCs or a T cell subset sorted from them (not recorded which). These receptors came from a man between 18 and 29 years old who had mild COVID-19 (a few samples of this study predate the infection). Cell type and time point are not known. Each CDR3 is given with its conserved first and last residue. A D gene is named only where the DNA matches it firmly. Clone sizes are given selectively: once, few, many, or a class where the clone is expanded.

j_gene: TRBJ1-2; v_gene: TRBV20-1; d_gene: -; abundance: few; CDR3nt: TGCAGTGCTACGACAGAGGTGGGGGCCTATGGCTACACCTTC; CDR3aa: CSATTEVGAYGYTF
j_gene: TRBJ2-3; v_gene: TRBV5-1; d_gene: -; abundance: -; CDR3nt: TGCGCCAGCAGCGGCAACACATACCGCACAGATACGCAGTATTTT; CDR3aa: CASSGNTYRTDTQYF
j_gene: TRBJ2-3; v_gene: TRBV4-2; d_gene: TRBD2; abundance: many; CDR3nt: TGTGCCAGCAGCCAAGATAGCGGGGGGGCAGATACGCAGTATTTT; CDR3aa: CASSQDSGGADTQYF
j_gene: TRBJ2-3; v_gene: TRBV5-1; d_gene: TRBD2; abundance: few; CDR3nt: TGCGCCAGCAGTGACGGCGGGGGGGCCTCAGATACGCAGTATTTT; CDR3aa: CASSDGGGASDTQYF
j_gene: TRBJ1-1; v_gene: TRBV9; d_gene: -; abundance: -; CDR3nt: TGTGCCAGCAGCCCATGGGGGGGCGCGGAAGCTTTCTTT; CDR3aa: CASSPWGGAEAFF
j_gene: TRBJ2-5; v_gene: TRBV5-1; d_gene: -; abundance: few; CDR3nt: TGCGCCAGCAGCTTGGTGGTTAGCGCGGGAGAGACCCAGTACTTC; CDR3aa: CASSLVVSAGETQYF
j_gene: TRBJ2-5; v_gene: TRBV2; d_gene: -; abundance: -; CDR3nt: TGTGCCAGCAGTAACCTCCCTAGGGCTCAAGAGACCCAGTACTTC; CDR3aa: CASSNLPRAQETQYF
j_gene: TRBJ2-2; v_gene: TRBV7-3; d_gene: -; abundance: few; CDR3nt: TGTGCCAGCGGCGGAGGCGGGGAGCTGTTTTTT; CDR3aa: CASGGGGELFF
j_gene: TRBJ2-5; v_gene: TRBV2; d_gene: -; abundance: -; CDR3nt: TGTGCCAGCAGCTTCATACGGACACAAGAGACCCAGTACTTC; CDR3aa: CASSFIRTQETQYF
j_gene: TRBJ2-2; v_gene: TRBV10-3; d_gene: -; abundance: few; CDR3nt: TGTGCCATCAGTGAAGAAACCCCGAACACCGGGGAGCTGTTTTTT; CDR3aa: CAISEETPNTGELFF
j_gene: TRBJ2-5; v_gene: TRBV18; d_gene: -; abundance: -; CDR3nt: TGTGCCAGCTCACCACTTCGTCAGGACACCGGAGAGACCCAGTACTTC; CDR3aa: CASSPLRQDTGETQYF
j_gene: TRBJ1-2; v_gene: TRBV27; d_gene: -; abundance: -; CDR3nt: TGTGCCAGCAGTTCTGCATGGGGAAAGGCTAACTATGGCTACACCTTC; CDR3aa: CASSSAWGKANYGYTF
j_gene: TRBJ2-5; v_gene: TRBV2; d_gene: -; abundance: -; CDR3nt: TGTGCCAGCAGGCGGGTGATGCAAGAGACCCAGTACTTC; CDR3aa: CASRRVMQETQYF
j_gene: TRBJ1-1; v_gene: TRBV27; d_gene: -; abundance: -; CDR3nt: TGTGCCAGCACCTTTTATCCTGGGGCCACTGAAGCTTTCTTT; CDR3aa: CASTFYPGATEAFF
j_gene: TRBJ1-1; v_gene: TRBV20-1; d_gene: -; abundance: few; CDR3nt: TGCAGTGCTATGACGGGATCCATGAACACTGAAGCTTTCTTT; CDR3aa: CSAMTGSMNTEAFF
j_gene: TRBJ1-2; v_gene: TRBV4-3; d_gene: -; abundance: -; CDR3nt: TGCGCCAGCAGCCAAGAATGTATTTGGTATGGCTACACCTTC; CDR3aa: CASSQECIWYGYTF
j_gene: TRBJ1-3; v_gene: TRBV28; d_gene: -; abundance: -; CDR3nt: TGTGCCACTTACAGGGCTCCCCCTGGAAACACCATATATTTT; CDR3aa: CATYRAPPGNTIYF
j_gene: TRBJ2-3; v_gene: TRBV4-1; d_gene: -; abundance: -; CDR3nt: TGCGCCAGCAGCCCCAAGGGGGTTCCCGGCGCAGATACGCAGTATTTT; CDR3aa: CASSPKGVPGADTQYF
j_gene: TRBJ1-5; v_gene: TRBV12-3/TRBV12-4; d_gene: TRBD1; abundance: -; CDR3nt: TGTGCCAGCAGTCGAACAGGGGGCGGGCAGCCCCAGCATTTT; CDR3aa: CASSRTGGGQPQHF
j_gene: TRBJ2-1; v_gene: TRBV4-3; d_gene: -; abundance: -; CDR3nt: TGCGCCAGCAGCCAAGATTTACAGGGAATCACCTACAATGAGCAGTTCTTC; CDR3aa: CASSQDLQGITYNEQFF
j_gene: TRBJ2-1; v_gene: TRBV5-1; d_gene: -; abundance: -; CDR3nt: TGCGCCAGCAGCTTGGTAACTACGGATGAGCAGTTCTTC; CDR3aa: CASSLVTTDEQFF
j_gene: TRBJ2-7; v_gene: TRBV20-1; d_gene: -; abundance: -; CDR3nt: TGCAGTGCTAGCCCGGGACAAAGCTCCTACGAGCAGTACTTC; CDR3aa: CSASPGQSSYEQYF
j_gene: TRBJ1-1; v_gene: TRBV6-2/TRBV6-3; d_gene: TRBD1; abundance: -; CDR3nt: TGTGCCAGCAGTGTTCGGACAGGGGGGACCACTGAAGCTTTCTTT; CDR3aa: CASSVRTGGTTEAFF
j_gene: TRBJ1-3; v_gene: TRBV5-1; d_gene: -; abundance: many; CDR3nt: TGCGCCAGCAGTCCGGTCAGCTCTGGAAACACCATATATTTT; CDR3aa: CASSPVSSGNTIYF
j_gene: TRBJ1-1; v_gene: TRBV4-1; d_gene: -; abundance: few; CDR3nt: TGCGCCAGCAGCCAAGACCCAGGAGGGAACAGGGAAGCTTTCTTT; CDR3aa: CASSQDPGGNREAFF
j_gene: TRBJ2-1; v_gene: TRBV7-6; d_gene: TRBD1; abundance: -; CDR3nt: TGTGCCAGCAGCTTAAAGACAGGGGGCCTTACAAATGAGCAGTTCTTC; CDR3aa: CASSLKTGGLTNEQFF
j_gene: TRBJ2-2; v_gene: TRBV6-5; d_gene: TRBD2; abundance: many; CDR3nt: TGTGCCAGCAGTCCGCGGGGGACGAACACCGGGGAGCTGTTTTTT; CDR3aa: CASSPRGTNTGELFF
j_gene: TRBJ2-3; v_gene: TRBV7-8; d_gene: -; abundance: -; CDR3nt: TGTGCCAGCAGCTTAGTTACCCCGCTTCAGCCAGATACGCAGTATTTT; CDR3aa: CASSLVTPLQPDTQYF
j_gene: TRBJ2-7; v_gene: TRBV5-1; d_gene: TRBD2; abundance: few; CDR3nt: TGCGCCAGCAATACGGGGAAAGCGGGGGGGCCTTACGAGCAGTACTTC; CDR3aa: CASNTGKAGGPYEQYF
j_gene: TRBJ1-4; v_gene: TRBV18; d_gene: -; abundance: few; CDR3nt: TGTGCCAGCTCACGAGGGACGCCGGGGCTTGACATCGAAAAACTGTTTTTT; CDR3aa: CASSRGTPGLDIEKLFF
j_gene: TRBJ1-4; v_gene: TRBV12-3/TRBV12-4; d_gene: -; abundance: -; CDR3nt: TGTGCCAGCAGTTCGAGTGACAGTTATAATGAAAAACTGTTTTTT; CDR3aa: CASSSSDSYNEKLFF
j_gene: TRBJ1-2; v_gene: TRBV6-5; d_gene: -; abundance: few; CDR3nt: TGTGCCAGCAGTTACTCGAGCGGGTATCAGGGCTACACCTTC; CDR3aa: CASSYSSGYQGYTF
j_gene: TRBJ1-3; v_gene: TRBV29-1; d_gene: TRBD1; abundance: few; CDR3nt: TGCAGCGTTGAGGCGACAGGGGAAGGAAACACCATATATTTT; CDR3aa: CSVEATGEGNTIYF
j_gene: TRBJ1-1; v_gene: TRBV5-1; d_gene: -; abundance: -; CDR3nt: TGCGCCAGCAGCGAATGGGTGGGGGTGCGCACCTACACTGAAGCTTTCTTT; CDR3aa: CASSEWVGVRTYTEAFF
j_gene: TRBJ2-5; v_gene: TRBV27; d_gene: -; abundance: -; CDR3nt: TGTGCCAGCAGTTTCCTCGGGACGCAAGAGACCCAGTACTTC; CDR3aa: CASSFLGTQETQYF
j_gene: TRBJ2-3; v_gene: TRBV9; d_gene: TRBD2; abundance: few; CDR3nt: TGTGCCAGCAGCGGTAGCGGGTACTCCACAGATACGCAGTATTTT; CDR3aa: CASSGSGYSTDTQYF
j_gene: TRBJ2-3; v_gene: TRBV7-2; d_gene: -; abundance: -; CDR3nt: TGTGCCAGCAGCCCCCAGGGTACCGGCGGAACAGATACGCAGTATTTT; CDR3aa: CASSPQGTGGTDTQYF
j_gene: TRBJ2-7; v_gene: TRBV4-2; d_gene: -; abundance: many; CDR3nt: TGTGCCAGCAGCCAAGAATACGCACCCTCTCTTTCCTACGAGCAGTACTTC; CDR3aa: CASSQEYAPSLSYEQYF
j_gene: TRBJ1-1; v_gene: TRBV20-1; d_gene: TRBD1; abundance: -; CDR3nt: TGCAGTGCTAGAGATAGGAAGGGGGCGGACACTGAAGCTTTCTTT; CDR3aa: CSARDRKGADTEAFF
j_gene: TRBJ1-6; v_gene: TRBV7-6; d_gene: -; abundance: -; CDR3nt: TGTGCCAGCAGCTTAGGGGGGGTAGGAGTTAATTCACCCCTCCACTTT; CDR3aa: CASSLGGVGVNSPLHF
j_gene: TRBJ1-3; v_gene: TRBV6-6; d_gene: -; abundance: many; CDR3nt: TGTGCCAGCAGTTACTCGGGGGGCGGGAGCTCTGGAAACACCATATATTTT; CDR3aa: CASSYSGGGSSGNTIYF
j_gene: TRBJ1-1; v_gene: TRBV5-1; d_gene: -; abundance: many; CDR3nt: TGCGCCAGCAGCAATCGTAGTTGGGCGGTGAACACTGAAGCTTTCTTT; CDR3aa: CASSNRSWAVNTEAFF
j_gene: TRBJ1-3; v_gene: TRBV7-9; d_gene: TRBD1; abundance: -; CDR3nt: TGTGCCAGCAGCTTATGGACAGGGGTGATAAACACCATATATTTT; CDR3aa: CASSLWTGVINTIYF
j_gene: TRBJ2-3; v_gene: TRBV7-2; d_gene: TRBD2; abundance: -; CDR3nt: TGTGCCAGCAGGCCCCTAGCGGGGGGGACAGATACGCAGTATTTT; CDR3aa: CASRPLAGGTDTQYF
j_gene: TRBJ1-6; v_gene: TRBV12-3/TRBV12-4; d_gene: -; abundance: -; CDR3nt: TGTGCCAGCAGTTTAGCGGAGGGGGGAACCCTCCACTTT; CDR3aa: CASSLAEGGTLHF
j_gene: TRBJ1-2; v_gene: TRBV7-9; d_gene: -; abundance: many; CDR3nt: TGTGCCAGCAGCTTTTCGGAAACGAGGGGCTACACCTTC; CDR3aa: CASSFSETRGYTF
j_gene: TRBJ1-6; v_gene: TRBV9; d_gene: -; abundance: -; CDR3nt: TGTGCCAGCAGCGTATGGGGCAGGGCCGGCTCACCCCTCCACTTT; CDR3aa: CASSVWGRAGSPLHF
j_gene: TRBJ2-1; v_gene: TRBV20-1; d_gene: TRBD1; abundance: -; CDR3nt: TGCAGTGCTAGGCCGGGACAGGGGGCCTATGAGCAGTTCTTC; CDR3aa: CSARPGQGAYEQFF
j_gene: TRBJ2-5; v_gene: TRBV4-2; d_gene: -; abundance: many; CDR3nt: TGTGCCAGCAGCTTCGGGACCACCGGCCAAGAGACCCAGTACTTC; CDR3aa: CASSFGTTGQETQYF
j_gene: TRBJ2-1; v_gene: TRBV5-1; d_gene: -; abundance: -; CDR3nt: TGCGCCAGCAGCCGCCTGGACAGCGCCTACAATGAGCAGTTCTTC; CDR3aa: CASSRLDSAYNEQFF
j_gene: TRBJ2-3; v_gene: TRBV7-9; d_gene: -; abundance: few; CDR3nt: TGTGCCAGCAGCTTACTGACCGGAGATACGCAGTATTTT; CDR3aa: CASSLLTGDTQYF
j_gene: TRBJ1-2; v_gene: TRBV12-3/TRBV12-4; d_gene: -; abundance: -; CDR3nt: TGTGCCAGCAGTTTACAGGGAATGGGCTACACCTTC; CDR3aa: CASSLQGMGYTF
j_gene: TRBJ1-6; v_gene: TRBV6-5; d_gene: -; abundance: few; CDR3nt: TGTGCCAGCAGTCCCAGGTACTCAACGCGTTCACCCCTCCACTTT; CDR3aa: CASSPRYSTRSPLHF
j_gene: TRBJ2-5; v_gene: TRBV19; d_gene: -; abundance: few; CDR3nt: TGTGCCAGTAGGGGCAGGGAAGAGACCCAGTACTTC; CDR3aa: CASRGREETQYF
j_gene: TRBJ2-7; v_gene: TRBV7-6; d_gene: -; abundance: -; CDR3nt: TGTGCCAGCAGCTTACGAGGGTCCGGCTCCTACGAGCAGTACTTC; CDR3aa: CASSLRGSGSYEQYF
j_gene: TRBJ1-2; v_gene: TRBV9; d_gene: -; abundance: -; CDR3nt: TGTGCCAGCAGCGTAGGGGCAGGGGACGGCTACACCTTC; CDR3aa: CASSVGAGDGYTF
j_gene: TRBJ2-2; v_gene: TRBV19; d_gene: -; abundance: few; CDR3nt: TGTGCCAGTACCGCGCCACAGGTCACCGGGGAGCTGTTTTTT; CDR3aa: CASTAPQVTGELFF